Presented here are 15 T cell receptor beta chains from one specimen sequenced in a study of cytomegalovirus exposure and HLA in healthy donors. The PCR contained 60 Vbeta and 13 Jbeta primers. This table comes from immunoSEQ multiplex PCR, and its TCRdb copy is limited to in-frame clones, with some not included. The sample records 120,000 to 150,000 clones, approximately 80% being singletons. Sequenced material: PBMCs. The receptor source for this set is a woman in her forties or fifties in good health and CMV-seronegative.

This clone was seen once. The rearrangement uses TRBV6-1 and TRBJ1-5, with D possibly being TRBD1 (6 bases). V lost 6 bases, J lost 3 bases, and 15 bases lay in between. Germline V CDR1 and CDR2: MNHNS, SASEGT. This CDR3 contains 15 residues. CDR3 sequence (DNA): TGTGCCAGCAGCTTTGGACAGAAATACAATCAGCCCCAGCATTTT. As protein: CASSFGQKYNQPQHF.

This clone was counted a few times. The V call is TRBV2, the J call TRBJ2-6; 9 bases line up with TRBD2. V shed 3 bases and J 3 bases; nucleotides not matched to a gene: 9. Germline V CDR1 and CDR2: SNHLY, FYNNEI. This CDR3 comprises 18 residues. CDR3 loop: CASSDLGGGAGGANVLTF. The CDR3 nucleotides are TGTGCCAGCAGTGACCTGGGCGGGGGGGCCGGTGGGGCCAACGTCCTGACTTTC. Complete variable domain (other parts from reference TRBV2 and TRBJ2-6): EPEVTQTPSHQVTQMGQEVILRCVPISNHLYFYWYRQILGQKVEFLVSFYNNEISEKSEIFDDQFSVERPDGSNFTLKIRSTKLEDSAMYFCASSDLGGGAGGANVLTFGAGSRLTVL.

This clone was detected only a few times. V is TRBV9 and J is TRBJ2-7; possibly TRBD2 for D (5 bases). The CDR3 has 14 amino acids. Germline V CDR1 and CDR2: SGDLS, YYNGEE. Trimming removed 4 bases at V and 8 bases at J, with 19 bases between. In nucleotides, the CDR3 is TGTGCCAGCAGCTCAGGCTCCACGGGATACAAGCAGTACTTC. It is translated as CASSSGSTGYKQYF.

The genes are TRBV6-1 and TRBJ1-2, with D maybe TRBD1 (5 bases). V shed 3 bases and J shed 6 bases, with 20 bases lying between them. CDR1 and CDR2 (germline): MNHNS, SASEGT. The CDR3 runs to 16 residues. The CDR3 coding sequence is TGTGCCAGCAGTGATAACTTTCTAGGACAAGTCGATGGCTACACCTTC. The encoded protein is CASSDNFLGQVDGYTF.

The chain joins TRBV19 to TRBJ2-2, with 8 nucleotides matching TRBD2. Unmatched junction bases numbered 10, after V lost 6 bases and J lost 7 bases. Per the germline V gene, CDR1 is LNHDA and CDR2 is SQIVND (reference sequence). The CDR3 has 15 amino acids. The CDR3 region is CASRTSSGGGGELFF. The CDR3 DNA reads TGTGCCAGTAGGACCTCAAGCGGGGGTGGCGGGGAGCTGTTTTTT.

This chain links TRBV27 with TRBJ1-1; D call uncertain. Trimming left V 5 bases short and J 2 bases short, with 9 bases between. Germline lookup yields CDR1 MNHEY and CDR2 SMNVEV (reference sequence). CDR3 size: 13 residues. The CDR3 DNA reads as TGTGCCAGCAGTGACGCGGCAAACACTGAAGCTTTCTTT. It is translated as CASSDAANTEAFF.

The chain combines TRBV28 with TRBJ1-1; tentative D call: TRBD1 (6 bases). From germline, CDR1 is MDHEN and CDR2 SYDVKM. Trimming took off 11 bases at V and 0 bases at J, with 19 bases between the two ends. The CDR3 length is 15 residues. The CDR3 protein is CAVRDTDKMNTEAFF. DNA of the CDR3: TGTGCCGTTCGGGACACCGATAAGATGAACACTGAAGCTTTCTTT.

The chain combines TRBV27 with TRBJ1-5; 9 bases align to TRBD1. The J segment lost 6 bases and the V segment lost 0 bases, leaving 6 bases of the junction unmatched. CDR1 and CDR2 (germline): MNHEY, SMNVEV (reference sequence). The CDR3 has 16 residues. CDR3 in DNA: TGTGCCAGCAGTTTATCTGCCCGGGACAGGGTTCAGCCCCAGCATTTT. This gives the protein CASSLSARDRVQPQHF.

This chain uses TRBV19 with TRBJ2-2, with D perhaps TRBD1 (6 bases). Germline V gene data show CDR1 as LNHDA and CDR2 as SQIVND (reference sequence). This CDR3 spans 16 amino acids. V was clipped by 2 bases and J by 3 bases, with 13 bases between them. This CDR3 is CASSISRGQYTGELFF. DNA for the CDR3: TGTGCCAGTAGTATAAGTAGGGGACAATACACCGGGGAGCTGTTTTTT.

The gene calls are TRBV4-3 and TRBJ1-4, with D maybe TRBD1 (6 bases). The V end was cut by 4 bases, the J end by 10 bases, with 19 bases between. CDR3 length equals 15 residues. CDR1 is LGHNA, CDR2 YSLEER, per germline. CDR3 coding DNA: TGCGCCAGCAGCCGGTCAGGGGCCGCAGCGACAAAACTGTTTTTT. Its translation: CASSRSGAAATKLFF.

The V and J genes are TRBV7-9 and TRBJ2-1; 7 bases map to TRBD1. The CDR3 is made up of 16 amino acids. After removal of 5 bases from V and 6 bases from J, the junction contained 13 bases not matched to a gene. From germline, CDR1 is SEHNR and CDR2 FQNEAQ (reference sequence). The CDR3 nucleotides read TGTGCCAGCAGCCCGATTAGGGCATGGACAGGCAATGAGCAGTTCTTC. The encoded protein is CASSPIRAWTGNEQFF. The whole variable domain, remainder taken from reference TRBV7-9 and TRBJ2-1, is DTGVSQNPRHKITKRGQNVTFRCDPISEHNRLYWYRQTLGQGPEFLTYFQNEAQLEKSRLLSDRFSAERPKGSFSTLEIQRTEQGDSAMYLCASSPIRAWTGNEQFFGPGTRLTVL.

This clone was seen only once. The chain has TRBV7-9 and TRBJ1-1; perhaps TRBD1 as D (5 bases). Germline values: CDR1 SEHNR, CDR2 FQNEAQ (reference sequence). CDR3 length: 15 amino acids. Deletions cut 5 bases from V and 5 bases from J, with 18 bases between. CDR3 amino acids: CASSQGGGALTEAFF. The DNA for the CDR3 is TGTGCCAGCAGCCAAGGCGGCGGGGCTTTAACTGAAGCTTTCTTT.

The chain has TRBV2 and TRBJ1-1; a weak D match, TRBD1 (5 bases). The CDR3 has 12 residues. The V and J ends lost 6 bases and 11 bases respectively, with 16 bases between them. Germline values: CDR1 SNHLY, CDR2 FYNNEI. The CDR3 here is CASSPGGGLAFF. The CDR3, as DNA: TGTGCCAGCAGCCCGGGGGGAGGGCTGGCTTTCTTT.

CDR3 coding DNA: TGTGCCACCAGCAGAGGAGGGATTGAGCAGTTCTTC. Translated, it gives CATSRGGIEQFF. This rearrangement joins TRBV15 to TRBJ2-1; D possibly corresponds to TRBD2 (5 bases). V lost 1 base to trimming and J lost 9 bases, with 7 bases between them. Germline CDR1 reads LNHNV; CDR2 reads YYDKDF (reference sequence). The CDR3 spans 12 residues.

The CDR3 sequence: CASSLGPGYTEAFF. CDR3 nucleotide sequence: TGTGCCAGCAGCTTAGGGCCAGGGTACACTGAAGCTTTCTTT. This chain links TRBV7-2 with TRBJ1-1; a weak D match, TRBD1 (5 bases). Trimming stripped 1 base from V and 3 bases from J, with 9 bases between. The CDR3 sequence is 14 residues long. CDR1 and CDR2 from the germline V gene are SGHTA and FQGNSA.